This is a list of T cell receptor beta chains from one sample in a study of CD8+ T cells in alopecia areata. The repertoire was sequenced with immunoSEQ multiplex PCR; TCRdb's copy has only in-frame clones and lacks some. This sample yields 10,000 to 15,000 clones, of which approximately 67% are seen a single time; around 7% belongs to the top ten. The material sequenced was skin, taken at week 4, from a patient treated with tofacitinib. These receptors all stem from a human donor with alopecia areata. The conserved cysteine and the conserved F or W are not part of the CDR3 here. Size is stated for part of the rows, as once, few or many counts, or as a class when the clone is expanded.

len,abundance,j_gene,v_gene,CDR3aa
14,.,TRBJ2-2,TRBV7-2,ASSLWLGQNTGELF
12,.,TRBJ1-1,TRBV5-1,ASSSLTGRTEAF
11,.,TRBJ2-5,TRBV7-2,ASSLVSSETQY
9,.,TRBJ1-4,TRBV2,ASSSGEKLF
14,.,TRBJ2-2,TRBV4-3,ASSQVAGGYTGELF
14,few,TRBJ1-6,TRBV7-8,ASSLAVQGVRSPLH
13,few,TRBJ1-3,TRBV23-1,ASRHRGPGRDTIY
12,once,TRBJ1-4,TRBV6-5,ASSYRGSNEKLF
14,.,TRBJ2-3,TRBV11-2,ASSLRGGARTDTQY
13,few,TRBJ1-1,TRBV25-1,ASSKTSGVGTEAF
14,once,TRBJ2-7,TRBV7-2,ASSLDLAESSYEQY
12,.,TRBJ2-1,TRBV4-2,ASSQEKQYNEQF
13,.,TRBJ2-7,TRBV6-1,ASSDAGGQNGEQY
13,.,TRBJ2-3,TRBV7-7,ASSLAGTGADTQY
13,.,TRBJ1-5,TRBV6-6,ASGVLGDSNQPQH
8,.,TRBJ2-3,TRBV6-1,ASRGDTQY
13,few,TRBJ2-3,TRBV4-1,ASSRAGGAADTQY
20,.,TRBJ2-4,TRBV12-5,ASGLGLRDRVTRGNIKNIQY
8,few,TRBJ2-3,TRBV2,ASARDTQY
13,.,TRBJ2-5,TRBV15,ATSRDGSWEETQY
17,few,.,TRBV4-1,ASSSPRQGGVGVSYEQY
11,few,TRBJ1-2,TRBV5-1,ASSPSVSYGYT
16,.,TRBJ1-5,TRBV23-1,ASSPLRIQGATRQPQH
13,.,TRBJ2-1,TRBV19,ASSTGTGDYNEQF
17,once,TRBJ2-2,TRBV10-1,ASTPTGLAGATNTGELF
12,few,TRBJ1-5,TRBV6-5,ASSYSRGGQPQH
10,.,TRBJ1-6,TRBV7-9,ASSWYDSPLH
13,.,TRBJ1-1,TRBV19,ASSIIWRGATEAF